A few counts support the clone carrying this T cell receptor (beta chain). Its antigen remains unidentified. Extracted RNA was reverse transcribed into cDNA, the sequencing template. Sequenced by immunoSEQ multiplex PCR; TCRdb stores in-frame clones only, minus some. The table lists 180,000 or so clones, around 58% of them singletons. Documented treatment: oral pan-JAK inhibitor, 5-10 mg twice daily. Both CD4+ and CD8+ T cells were separated by sorting PBMCs. This sample was taken from a study of CD8+ T cells in alopecia areata. Study results and limitations: Scalp clonality and expanded CD8+ clones among the top 100 showed significant decreases with tofacitinib. Whether baseline CD8+ expansion is linked to response remains uncertain, given a single nonresponder. Scalp repertoires also include resident alphabeta T cells from normal skin.

V was trimmed by 0 bases and J by 6 bases, leaving 9 bases between them. There are 14 residues in the CDR3. CDR1 and CDR2 (germline): SGHRS, YFSETQ. The sequencing used CD4+ T cells sorted from blood, collected between weeks 55 and 65, from a patient treated with tofacitinib. The chain recombines TRBV5-1 with TRBJ2-2; tentative D call: TRBD1 (5 bases). This receptor was identified in a human donor with alopecia areata. The CDR3 protein is CASSLAVGPGELFF. In DNA form, the CDR3 reads TGCGCCAGCAGCTTGGCGGTGGGGCCCGGGGAGCTGTTTTTT.